Below, 14 T cell receptor beta chains from the same sample are listed, as sequenced in a study of CD8 T cells in ankylosing spondylitis. TCRdb used MiXCR to reprocess the 5' RACE reads, holding one entry per CDR3 protein. The table includes approximately 200,000 distinct CDR3 sequences, roughly 13% detected once. Sequencing used blood, either unsorted or a sorted T cell fraction (not recorded which). These receptors were obtained from a male donor with ankylosing spondylitis or in good health (not recorded which).

The rearrangement joins TRBV12-3 or TRBV12-4 to TRBJ1-1; possible D gene TRBD1, 6 bases. The germline V and J ends were trimmed by 5 bases and 7 bases, with 23 bases remaining between them. The CDR3 is 16 residues long. For the CDR3, the DNA is TGTGCCAGCAGTCCATACAGGGCTACCCGGCGGGATGAAGCTTTCTTT. This encodes CASSPYRATRRDEAFF.

The CDR3 coding sequence is TGTGCCAGCAGACCAGGACTAGCGGGATCCTCTGGGGCCAACGTCCTGACTTTC. As protein: CASRPGLAGSSGANVLTF. The V call is TRBV11-1, the J call TRBJ2-6, with 12 bases aligning to TRBD2. The CDR3 has 18 amino acids. Germline V gene lookup returns CDR1 SGHAT and CDR2 FQDESV (reference sequence). V trimming: 6 bases; J trimming: 0 bases; junction bases outside the gene matches: 6.

The chain has TRBV11-2 and TRBJ2-5; 11 bases fit TRBD2. Looked up from germline, CDR1 is SGHAT and CDR2 is FQNNGV. Losses at the gene ends were 2 bases for V and 3 bases for J; bases not matched to a gene: 11. There are 18 residues in the CDR3. CDR3 sequence: CASSLFSGDSGGEETQYF. The CDR3 DNA follows: TGTGCCAGCAGCTTATTTTCGGGTGATAGCGGGGGGGAAGAGACCCAGTACTTC.

This clonotype was observed a few times. The rearrangement links TRBV11-1 to TRBJ2-5; weak D call: TRBD2 (6 bases). This CDR3 spans 16 amino acids. Trimming took off 1 base at V and 4 bases at J, with 16 bases between the two ends. The germline gives CDR1 SGHAT, CDR2 FQDESV (reference sequence). CDR3 coding DNA: TGTGCCAGCAGCTTAGGACCAGGAGGGGAAGGAGAGACCCAGTACTTC. Translating it yields CASSLGPGGEGETQYF.

In its sample, this clonotype was seen a few times. The CDR3 protein is CASSLARGDGYTF. The CDR3 DNA is TGTGCCAGCAGTTTAGCCAGGGGAGATGGCTACACCTTC. The chain is built from TRBV28 and TRBJ1-2; weak D call: TRBD1 (6 bases). V lost 2 bases to trimming and J lost 6 bases, with 10 bases between them. Germline-derived CDR1 and CDR2 are MDHEN and SYDVKM. This CDR3 is 13 amino acids long.

This clonotype occurred many times. This rearrangement joins TRBV7-9 to TRBJ1-4; D unclear. Germline CDR1 reads SEHNR; CDR2 reads FQNEAQ (reference sequence). CDR3 length: 15 residues. V lost 3 bases and J 5 bases, leaving 13 bases between the germline ends. CDR3 region: CASSLAGGVNEKLFF. The CDR3 bases are TGTGCCAGCAGCTTGGCAGGCGGGGTCAATGAAAAACTGTTTTTT.

Only a few counts were recorded for this clonotype. This rearrangement joins TRBV27 to TRBJ2-5, with TRBD2 matching over 11 bases. CDR3 length: 17 amino acids. After removal of 4 bases from V and 5 bases from J, the junction contained 12 bases not matched to a gene. Germline CDR1 reads MNHEY; CDR2 reads SMNVEV (reference sequence). In nucleotides, the CDR3 is TGTGCCAGCAGTTGGCTAGCGGGGGGTAAATATTCGGAGACCCAGTACTTC. Protein: CASSWLAGGKYSETQYF.

This clonotype was detected a few times. This chain joins TRBV7-9 and TRBJ2-1, with 7 nucleotides matching TRBD1. The germline CDR1 and CDR2 sequences are SEHNR and FQNEAQ (reference sequence). CDR3 size: 13 residues. The trim removed 5 bases at V and 9 bases at J, leaving 7 bases unmatched. DNA of the CDR3: TGTGCCAGCAGCCCCACAGGGGTGGCTGAGCAGTTCTTC. Encoded protein: CASSPTGVAEQFF.

The sample holds a few counts of this clonotype. J is TRBJ2-1 and V is TRBV5-6; no reliable D call. Per the germline V gene, CDR1 is SGHDT and CDR2 is YYEEEE. The CDR3 runs to 12 residues. V was shortened by 6 bases and J by 6 bases, with 10 bases between the two germline ends. The CDR3 protein is CASTLQSNEQFF. The CDR3 nucleotides read TGTGCCAGCACCTTACAAAGCAATGAGCAGTTCTTC.

The gene calls are TRBV3-1 and TRBJ2-1; D perhaps matches TRBD2 (6 bases). V was clipped by 0 bases and J by 7 bases, with 16 bases between them. Germline V gene lookup returns CDR1 LGHDT and CDR2 YNNKEL (reference sequence). The CDR3 runs 16 residues. The CDR3 bases are TGTGCCAGCAGCCAAGATAGGGGCCTCGGGGGTAATGAGCAGTTCTTC. This sequence encodes CASSQDRGLGGNEQFF.

The rearrangement links TRBV12-3 or TRBV12-4 to TRBJ2-3, with a weak D call TRBD1 (5 bases). Deletions cut 6 bases from V and 3 bases from J, with 19 bases between. The CDR3 runs 16 residues. The CDR3 loop reads CASSGQAVRPTDTQYF. CDR3 in DNA: TGTGCCAGCAGCGGACAAGCAGTACGGCCGACAGATACGCAGTATTTT.

This clonotype was seen only a few times. CDR3 sequence (DNA): TGCGCCAGCAGCTTGGGGTGGGACGGCTCCTACGAGCAGTACTTC. Protein: CASSLGWDGSYEQYF. The genes are TRBV5-1 and TRBJ2-7; TRBD1 or TRBD2 may be the D gene (5 bases each). From germline, CDR1 is SGHRS and CDR2 YFSETQ. Trimming stripped 0 bases from V and 0 bases from J, with 10 bases between. This CDR3 spans 15 amino acids. Together with reference TRBV5-1 and TRBJ2-7, the CDR3 gives the full variable domain: KAGVTQTPRYLIKTRGQQVTLSCSPISGHRSVSWYQQTPGQGLQFLFEYFSETQRNKGNFPGRFSGRQFSNSRSEMNVSTLELGDSALYLCASSLGWDGSYEQYFGPGTRLTVT.

This clonotype was counted between two and nine times. This chain joins TRBV11-3 and TRBJ2-1; tentative D call: TRBD2 (6 bases). From germline, CDR1 is SGHNT and CDR2 YENEEA. The germline V and J ends were trimmed by 1 base and 0 bases, with 10 bases remaining between them. CDR3 length: 16 residues. CDR3 sequence: CASSLARGSSYNEQFF. The DNA of the CDR3 is TGTGCCAGCAGCTTAGCCCGGGGGAGCTCCTACAATGAGCAGTTCTTC.

This clonotype was seen a few times. V is TRBV18 and J is TRBJ1-1, with 9 positions matching TRBD1. The germline CDR1 and CDR2 sequences are KGHSH and LQKENI. After removal of 2 bases from V and 0 bases from J, the junction contained 4 bases not matched to a gene. The CDR3 is 16 residues long. In DNA form, the CDR3 reads TGTGCCAGCTCACCAGAAACAGGGGGCGTGAACACTGAAGCTTTCTTT. Its translation is CASSPETGGVNTEAFF.